The 13 T cell receptor beta chains listed next were all sequenced from one sample in a study of CD8+ T cells in alopecia areata. Regarding treatment: oral pan-JAK inhibitor, 5-10 mg twice daily. Following extraction, RNA underwent reverse transcription to cDNA, which served as the sequencing template. Profiled with immunoSEQ multiplex PCR; TCRdb holds only in-frame clones, not every one. This table holds 150,000 to 200,000 clones, 60% found once. The sample here was CD4+ T cells sorted from blood, taken at week 24, from a patient treated with tofacitinib. These receptors were collected from a human donor with alopecia areata.

The rearrangement joins TRBV4-3 to TRBJ1-4; 8 positions agree with TRBD1. With V trimmed by 0 bases and J by 8 bases, 8 bases remained unmatched. In germline, CDR1 is LGHNA, CDR2 YSLEER. The CDR3 totals 16 residues. The CDR3 DNA reads TGCGCCAGCAGCCAAGACCAGGACAGGGCGAAAGAAAAACTGTTTTTT. Translating gives CASSQDQDRAKEKLFF.

The V and J genes are TRBV5-6 and TRBJ1-2; perhaps TRBD1 as D (6 bases). The CDR3 extends over 15 amino acids. CDR1 and CDR2 (germline): SGHDT, YYEEEE. V dropped 4 bases and J dropped 4 bases, with 17 bases sitting between them. The CDR3 spells CASSPYDRPAYGYTF. As DNA, the CDR3 is TGTGCCAGCAGCCCATACGACAGGCCAGCCTATGGCTACACCTTC.

The rearrangement links TRBV30 to TRBJ2-2, with TRBD1 identical over 8 bases. V lost 7 bases to trimming and J lost 4 bases; unmatched junction nucleotides: 2. From germline, CDR1 is GTSNPN and CDR2 SVGIG (reference sequence). The length of the CDR3 is 12 residues. The CDR3: CASTGGTGELFF. The CDR3 DNA reads TGTGCCTCCACAGGGGGCACCGGGGAGCTGTTTTTT. Complete variable domain (other parts from reference TRBV30 and TRBJ2-2): SQTIHQWPATLVQPVGSPLSLECTVEGTSNPNLYWYRQAAGRGLQLLFYSVGIGQISSEVPQNLSASRPQDRQFILSSKKLLLSDSGFYLCASTGGTGELFFGEGSRLTVL.

The J gene is TRBJ1-5, the V gene TRBV30; possible D gene TRBD1, 6 bases. V lost 1 base to trimming and J lost 5 bases, with 9 bases between them. In germline, CDR1 is GTSNPN, CDR2 SVGIG (reference sequence). The CDR3 is made up of 13 amino acids. The CDR3, as DNA: TGTGCCTGGAGTGACAGGGCGGATCAGCCCCAGCATTTT. Translation: CAWSDRADQPQHF.

The chain is built from TRBV5-6 and TRBJ1-2; D may be TRBD1 (5 bases). Germline-derived CDR1 and CDR2 are SGHDT and YYEEEE. V lost 4 bases to trimming and J lost 4 bases, with 17 bases between them. CDR3 length: 15 residues. The CDR3 sequence: CASSGGPRASYGYTF. The DNA for the CDR3 is TGTGCCAGCAGCGGAGGACCCAGGGCTTCCTATGGCTACACCTTC.

V is TRBV25-1 and J is TRBJ1-2; tentatively, D is TRBD1 (5 bases). Deletions cut 5 bases from V and 1 base from J, with 8 bases between. Germline loops: CDR1 MGHDK, CDR2 SYGVNS. The CDR3 sequence is 13 residues long. Written as DNA, the CDR3 is TGTGCCAGCAGTAAAGACAGTAACTATGGCTACACCTTC. Translated: CASSKDSNYGYTF.

This sequence joins TRBV4-1 and TRBJ2-3; 10 bases match TRBD2. This CDR3 is 15 amino acids long. Germline V gene lookup returns CDR1 MGHRA and CDR2 YSYEKL. Trimming took 4 bases from V and 3 from J; bases not matched to a gene: 4. The CDR3 DNA follows: TGCGCCAGCAGCCCAGAGGGACTAGCGACAGATACGCAGTATTTT. Its translation is CASSPEGLATDTQYF.

Here the CDR3 DNA reads TGCAGCGGTCAGGGGGTCTATGGCTACACCTTC. This gives the protein CSGQGVYGYTF. This chain links TRBV29-1 with TRBJ1-2; TRBD1 agrees at 7 bases. CDR1 and CDR2 from the germline V gene are SQVTM and ANQGSEA. This CDR3 comprises 11 residues. The J segment lost 4 bases and the V segment lost 7 bases, leaving 3 bases of the junction unmatched.

The chain uses TRBV7-2 and TRBJ1-5, with D hard to call. CDR3 size: 15 residues. Germline CDR1 is SGHTA and CDR2 is FQGNSA. The germline V and J ends were trimmed by 2 bases and 3 bases, with 11 bases remaining between them. DNA of the CDR3: TGTGCCAGCAGCTTACAGGACGGCGCCAATCAGCCCCAGCATTTT. Its protein is CASSLQDGANQPQHF.

The DNA for the CDR3 is TGTGCCAGCAAGGAATATGCAGGGGGACCCGGGGAGCTGTTTTTT. This sequence encodes CASKEYAGGPGELFF. The chain carries TRBV2 and TRBJ2-2, with 7 bases fitting TRBD1. The CDR3 totals 15 residues. Germline CDR1 SNHLY, CDR2 FYNNEI. V lost 7 bases, J lost 6 bases, and 11 bases stayed unmatched.

This chain connects TRBV29-1 to TRBJ2-2; TRBD1 agrees at 7 bases. The CDR3 contains 12 residues. Germline CDR1 SQVTM, CDR2 ANQGSEA. The V segment lost 7 bases and the J segment 7 bases; nucleotides outside the gene matches: 6. The CDR3 DNA reads as TGCAGCGCACGACAGGGCGGCGGGGAGCTGTTTTTT. Its translation is CSARQGGGELFF.

The rearrangement links TRBV19 to TRBJ1-6, with 8 bases fitting TRBD1. There are 17 residues in the CDR3. Per germline, CDR1 LNHDA and CDR2 SQIVND (reference sequence). The V segment lost 9 bases and the J segment 7 bases; nucleotides outside the gene matches: 17. Here the CDR3 reads CASRLKQGVIWNSPLHF. The CDR3 DNA reads TGTGCCAGCAGACTTAAACAGGGGGTGATATGGAATTCACCCCTCCACTTT.

The CDR3 bases are TGTGCCAGCAGCCGGGATGCGGGACCCTATTACGAGCAGTACTTC. It translates to CASSRDAGPYYEQYF. The gene calls are TRBV7-9 and TRBJ2-7; possibly TRBD2 for D (6 bases). V shed 5 bases and J shed 4 bases, with 18 bases lying between them. The CDR3 spans 15 residues. Germline V gene data show CDR1 as SEHNR and CDR2 as FQNEAQ (reference sequence).